Following are 27 T cell receptor beta chains from one sample sequenced in a study of blood T cell repertoires in COVID-19. This table comes from immunoSEQ multiplex PCR, and its TCRdb copy is limited to in-frame clones, with some not included. The table records 150,000 to 200,000 clones, 82% of them present only once. The sequenced sample was peripheral blood. The source is a woman in her seventies with acute or convalescent COVID-19.

This rearrangement joins TRBV6-6 to TRBJ1-2, with 8 bases lining up with TRBD1. Germline V gene lookup returns CDR1 MNHNY and CDR2 SVGAGI (reference sequence). The CDR3 covers 14 residues. J gave up 2 bases and V 7 bases, and 6 bases lay outside the gene matches. The CDR3 DNA is TGTGCCAGCACTGGGACAGGAGAAAACTATGGCTACACCTTC. Protein product: CASTGTGENYGYTF.

This clone has more than one count but fewer than ten. V usage is TRBV4-3 and J usage is TRBJ2-7; TRBD2 aligns across 11 bases. The CDR3 totals 13 residues. Germline lookup yields CDR1 LGHNA and CDR2 YSLEER. The trim removed 5 bases at V and 5 bases at J, leaving 2 bases unmatched. The CDR3: CASSSGLADEQYF. As DNA, the CDR3 is TGCGCCAGCAGCTCGGGACTAGCGGACGAGCAGTACTTC.

The V and J genes are TRBV7-8 and TRBJ2-3; 9 bases agree with TRBD2. Unmatched junction bases numbered 4, after V lost 1 base and J lost 2 bases. Germline CDR1 reads SGHVS; CDR2 reads FQNEAQ. The CDR3 contains 16 residues. Written as DNA, the CDR3 is TGTGCCAGCAGCTTAGTCCTAGCGGGGACCACAGATACGCAGTATTTT. This sequence encodes CASSLVLAGTTDTQYF. Supplemented by reference TRBV7-8 and TRBJ2-3, the full variable domain reads GAGVSQSPRYKVAKRGQDVALRCDPISGHVSLFWYQQALGQGPEFLTYFQNEAQLDKSGLPSDRFFAERPEGSVSTLKIQRTQQEDSAVYLCASSLVLAGTTDTQYFGPGTRLTVL.

CDR3 bases: TGTGCCAGCAGTACACTAGCGGATACGCAGTATTTT. It codes for CASSTLADTQYF. J is TRBJ2-3 and V is TRBV2, with 7 bases that match TRBD2. CDR1 and CDR2 (germline): SNHLY, FYNNEI. J was trimmed by 6 bases and V by 5 bases; bases with no gene match: 2. There are 12 residues in the CDR3.

V is TRBV30 and J is TRBJ2-5, with a weak D call TRBD1 (5 bases). V gave up 1 base and J gave up 0 bases, with 9 bases separating them. The CDR3 runs to 14 residues. The germline CDR1 and CDR2 sequences are GTSNPN and SVGIG (reference sequence). The CDR3 sequence is CAWSGRAYQETQYF. The CDR3, as DNA: TGTGCCTGGAGTGGCAGGGCGTACCAAGAGACCCAGTACTTC.

This rearrangement joins TRBV6-5 to TRBJ2-7; possible D gene TRBD2, 5 bases. The CDR3 loop spans 15 amino acids. Germline V gives CDR1 MNHEY, CDR2 SVGAGI. Trimming stripped 5 bases from V and 3 bases from J, with 17 bases between. CDR3 sequence: CASSPGIGELYEQYF. The CDR3 nucleotides are TGTGCCAGCAGTCCCGGTATTGGGGAGCTCTACGAGCAGTACTTC.

This sequence joins TRBV5-4 and TRBJ1-2; possible D gene TRBD1, 6 bases. Deletions cut 4 bases from V and 4 bases from J, with 14 bases between. This CDR3 is 14 amino acids long. Germline CDR1 SGHNT, CDR2 YYREEE (reference sequence). The CDR3 spells CASSTPTGGYGYTF. The CDR3, as DNA: TGTGCCAGCAGCACACCGACAGGAGGCTATGGCTACACCTTC.

V gene TRBV24-1 combines with J gene TRBJ2-2; the match to TRBD1 covers 7 bases. The length of the CDR3 is 17 residues. The V gene end was trimmed by 4 bases and the J gene end by 0 bases; junction bases not matched to a gene: 7. Germline V lookup: CDR1 KGHDR, CDR2 SFDVKD. Written as DNA, the CDR3 is TGTGCCACCAGTGACCCTATTGGGACAGCGAACACCGGGGAGCTGTTTTTT. It specifies CATSDPIGTANTGELFF.

This clone was found a few times. The gene calls are TRBV4-3 and TRBJ1-1; 10 positions match TRBD1. CDR1 is LGHNA and CDR2 is YSLEER in the germline V gene. The junction had 5 bases not matched to a gene; V was cut back by 4 bases and J by 3 bases. This CDR3 has 15 residues. The CDR3 here is CASSPTGGADTEAFF. The CDR3 region has the DNA TGCGCCAGCAGCCCGACAGGGGGCGCCGACACTGAAGCTTTCTTT.

The sample holds a few counts of this clone. This rearrangement joins TRBV5-1 to TRBJ2-7, with D maybe TRBD1 (5 bases). The CDR3 runs to 13 residues. In germline, CDR1 is SGHRS, CDR2 YFSETQ. V lost 2 bases to trimming and J lost 12 bases, with 18 bases between them. The CDR3 loop is CASSLGNSRDRYF. The DNA for the CDR3 is TGCGCCAGCAGCTTAGGGAATTCCAGGGATCGGTACTTC. Full variable domain (missing parts from reference TRBV5-1 and TRBJ2-7): KAGVTQTPRYLIKTRGQQVTLSCSPISGHRSVSWYQQTPGQGLQFLFEYFSETQRNKGNFPGRFSGRQFSNSRSEMNVSTLELGDSALYLCASSLGNSRDRYFGPGTRLTVT.

This clone has only a few counts. The chain uses TRBV12-2 and TRBJ1-5; the DNA was not compared with TRBD1, the D call given in the table. TRBV12-2 is an annotated pseudogene. The CDR3 runs to 15 residues. The CDR3 here is CASRYDRGHGQPQHF. The CDR3 DNA is TGTGCAAGTCGCTACGACAGGGGGCACGGTCAGCCCCAGCATTTT.

The chain links TRBV27 to TRBJ1-1, with TRBD1 identical over 10 bases. The CDR3 is 14 amino acids. Germline V gene lookup returns CDR1 MNHEY and CDR2 SMNVEV (reference sequence). Trimming took 4 bases from V and 4 from J; bases not matched to a gene: 3. The CDR3 is CASSYRDRGTEAFF. The CDR3 region has the DNA TGTGCCAGCAGTTACCGGGACAGGGGCACTGAAGCTTTCTTT.

J is TRBJ2-7 and V is TRBV27; TRBD1 agrees at 7 bases. There are 15 residues in the CDR3. V shed 2 bases, J shed 1 base, and the junction held 5 bases outside the gene matches. CDR1 is MNHEY, CDR2 SMNVEV, per germline (reference sequence). CDR3 coding DNA: TGTGCCAGCAGTTTACGGCAGGGGGAATCCTACGAGCAGTACTTC. It codes for CASSLRQGESYEQYF.

The chain uses TRBV11-2 and TRBJ2-7; D gene uncertain. Germline-derived CDR1 and CDR2 are SGHAT and FQNNGV. Trimming took off 5 bases at V and 3 bases at J, with 14 bases between the two ends. CDR3 length equals 14 residues. The CDR3 reads CASSIGSFHYEQYF. The CDR3, as DNA: TGTGCCAGCAGCATTGGCAGTTTCCACTACGAGCAGTACTTC.

This clone was recorded only once. V and J are TRBV12-5 and TRBJ1-2, with D possibly TRBD1 on 5 matching bases. V lost 1 base and J lost 3, with 9 bases in between. This CDR3 is built from 14 residues. Germline values: CDR1 LGHNT, CDR2 FRNRAP. The CDR3 loop reads CASGLGGGDYGYTF. CDR3 in DNA: TGTGCTAGTGGTTTGGGCGGAGGGGACTATGGCTACACCTTC. Full variable domain (missing parts from reference TRBV12-5 and TRBJ1-2): DARVTQTPRHKVTEMGQEVTMRCQPILGHNTVFWYRQTMMQGLELLAYFRNRAPLDDSGMPKDRFSAEMPDATLATLKIQPSEPRDSAVYFCASGLGGGDYGYTFGSGTRLTVV.

The chain carries TRBV9 and TRBJ1-1; possibly TRBD1 for D (6 bases). From germline, CDR1 is SGDLS and CDR2 YYNGEE. The CDR3 has 14 residues. The V and J ends lost 5 bases and 5 bases respectively, with 16 bases between them. Here the CDR3 reads CASSEQGGGTEAFF. The CDR3 DNA sequence: TGTGCCAGCAGTGAACAGGGCGGCGGAACTGAAGCTTTCTTT.

The J gene is TRBJ1-2, the V gene TRBV10-1, with D possibly TRBD1 on 5 matching bases. This CDR3 has 12 amino acids. V lost 3 bases to trimming and J lost 4 bases, with 6 bases between them. Germline CDR1 reads WNHNN; CDR2 reads SYGVQD (reference sequence). CDR3 sequence (DNA): TGCGCCAGCAGTGACGGGGGCTATGGCTACACCTTC. Protein product: CASSDGGYGYTF.

The CDR3 DNA reads as TGTGCCACCAGTGATACACAGGAGAACACAGATACGCAGTATTTT. The encoded protein is CATSDTQENTDTQYF. This chain connects TRBV24-1 to TRBJ2-3; D possibly corresponds to TRBD1 (5 bases). This CDR3 comprises 15 residues. The germline V gene encodes CDR1 KGHDR and CDR2 SFDVKD. The ends were cut back, 3 bases at V and 2 bases at J, with 11 bases in the middle.

V and J are TRBV7-2 and TRBJ2-3, with 9 bases that match TRBD2. Germline V lookup: CDR1 SGHTA, CDR2 FQGNSA. The CDR3 is 15 amino acids. V lost 3 bases to trimming and J lost 1 base; unmatched junction nucleotides: 2. The CDR3, as DNA: TGTGCCAGCAGCTTGGCTAGCGGGGGCACAGATACGCAGTATTTT. It is translated as CASSLASGGTDTQYF. The whole variable domain, remainder taken from reference TRBV7-2 and TRBJ2-3, is GAGVSQSPSNKVTEKGKDVELRCDPISGHTALYWYRQSLGQGLEFLIYFQGNSAPDKSGLPSDRFSAERTGGSVSTLTIQRTQQEDSAVYLCASSLASGGTDTQYFGPGTRLTVL.

The chain is built from TRBV2 and TRBJ2-5; 8 bases are shared with TRBD2. The CDR3 length is 14 residues. Trimming cost V 2 bases and J 5 bases; bases outside gene matches: 4. CDR1 SNHLY and CDR2 FYNNEI come from the germline V gene. The CDR3 loop is CASSEWASGETQYF. For the CDR3, the DNA is TGTGCCAGCAGTGAATGGGCTAGCGGGGAGACCCAGTACTTC.

The V call is TRBV19, the J call TRBJ1-1, with 7 bases matching TRBD1. The length of the CDR3 is 16 residues. From germline, CDR1 is LNHDA and CDR2 SQIVND (reference sequence). V shed 4 bases and J 3 bases; nucleotides not matched to a gene: 11. Here the CDR3 DNA reads TGTGCCAGTAGTAAAAACAGGGGCGCCGTGGACACTGAAGCTTTCTTT. Translation gives CASSKNRGAVDTEAFF.

V and J are TRBV5-1 and TRBJ2-5; the D is unclear. Germline assignment: CDR1 SGHRS and CDR2 YFSETQ. The length of the CDR3 is 13 residues. The germline V and J ends were trimmed by 0 bases and 5 bases, with 8 bases remaining between them. CDR3 sequence reads: CASSLAWSETQYF. The CDR3, as DNA: TGCGCCAGCAGCTTGGCCTGGAGTGAGACCCAGTACTTC.

The chain employs TRBV28 and TRBJ1-5, with no clear D. Germline V lookup: CDR1 MDHEN, CDR2 SYDVKM. The germline V and J ends were trimmed by 3 bases and 5 bases, with 8 bases remaining between them. The CDR3 length is 13 residues. CDR3 amino acids: CASSFSTYQPQHF. The CDR3 DNA reads as TGTGCCAGCAGTTTTTCTACGTATCAGCCCCAGCATTTT.

The chain is built from TRBV6-6 and TRBJ2-2; 12 bases agree with TRBD2. This CDR3 is built from 18 residues. Germline V gene lookup returns CDR1 MNHNY and CDR2 SVGAGI (reference sequence). With V trimmed by 5 bases and J by 5 bases, 12 bases remained unmatched. The CDR3 nucleotides read TGTGCCAGCAGTCAACCTCTAGCGGGGGGGCCCGGGACCGGGGAGCTGTTTTTT. Translating gives CASSQPLAGGPGTGELFF.

The chain employs TRBV7-9 and TRBJ2-1, with 10 bases fitting TRBD2. Germline CDR1 SEHNR, CDR2 FQNEAQ (reference sequence). Germline trimming cut 3 bases from V and 8 bases from J; bases unmatched to any gene: 7. The CDR3 length is 15 residues. This chain's CDR3 is CASSFEGTSVDEQFF. CDR3 nucleotide sequence: TGTGCCAGCAGCTTCGAAGGGACTAGCGTCGATGAGCAGTTCTTC.

The rearrangement links TRBV4-2 to TRBJ2-3, with no clear D. The CDR3 is 17 residues long. Trimming left V 0 bases short and J 3 bases short, with 16 bases between. Germline V gene lookup returns CDR1 LGHNA and CDR2 YNFKEQ. This chain's CDR3 is CASSQERLVGNTDTQYF. DNA for the CDR3: TGTGCCAGCAGCCAAGAGCGGCTAGTCGGTAATACAGATACGCAGTATTTT.

This chain links TRBV28 with TRBJ2-1; 11 bases map to TRBD2. V trimming: 10 bases; J trimming: 8 bases; junction bases outside the gene matches: 7. Per the germline V gene, CDR1 is MDHEN and CDR2 is SYDVKM. This CDR3 region has 13 residues. CDR3 loop: CAILAGGGYEQFF. In nucleotides, the CDR3 is TGTGCCATCCTAGCGGGGGGCGGCTATGAGCAGTTCTTC.